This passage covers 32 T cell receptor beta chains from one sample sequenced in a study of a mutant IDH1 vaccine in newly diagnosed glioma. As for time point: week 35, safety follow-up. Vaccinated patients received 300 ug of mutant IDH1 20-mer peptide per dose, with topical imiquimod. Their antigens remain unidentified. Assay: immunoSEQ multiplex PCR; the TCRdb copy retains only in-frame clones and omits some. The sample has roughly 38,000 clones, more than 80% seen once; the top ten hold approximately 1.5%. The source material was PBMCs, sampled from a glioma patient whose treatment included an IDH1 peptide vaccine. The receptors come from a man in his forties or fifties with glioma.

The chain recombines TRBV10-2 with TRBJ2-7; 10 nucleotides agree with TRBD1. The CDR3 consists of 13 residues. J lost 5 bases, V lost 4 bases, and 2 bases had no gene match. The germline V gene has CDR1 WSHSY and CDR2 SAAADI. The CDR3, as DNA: TGCGCCAGCAGTGGCGGACAGGGGGACGAGCAGTACGTC. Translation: CASSGGQGDEQYV.

The CDR3 nucleotides are TGTGCCACCCGATCGACAGGGGAGGGGGAGACCCAGTACTTC. Its translation is CATRSTGEGETQYF. The chain recombines TRBV10-3 with TRBJ2-5; tentative D call: TRBD1 (8 bases). The CDR3 is 14 residues long. Germline loops: CDR1 ENHRY, CDR2 SYGVKD. V shed 10 bases and J shed 5 bases, with 20 bases lying between them.

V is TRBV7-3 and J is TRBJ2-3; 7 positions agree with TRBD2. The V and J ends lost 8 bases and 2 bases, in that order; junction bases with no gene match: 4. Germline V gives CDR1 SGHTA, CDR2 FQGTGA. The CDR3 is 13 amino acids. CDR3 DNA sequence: TGTGCCAGCGGGAGGGACTACACAGATACGCAGTATTTT. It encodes CASGRDYTDTQYF. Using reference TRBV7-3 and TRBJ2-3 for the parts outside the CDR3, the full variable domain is GAGVSQTPSNKVTEKGKYVELRCDPISGHTALYWYRQSLGQGPEFLIYFQGTGAADDSGLPNDRFFAVRPEGSVSTLKIQRTERGDSAVYLCASGRDYTDTQYFGPGTRLTVL.

CDR3 amino acids: CATSRDIFGGETQYF. The CDR3, as DNA: TGTGCCACCAGCAGAGACATCTTCGGGGGAGAGACCCAGTACTTC. The rearrangement links TRBV15 to TRBJ2-5; TRBD2 might be the D (6 bases). The V end was cut by 0 bases, the J end by 4 bases, with 12 bases between. The length of the CDR3 is 15 residues. The germline V gene encodes CDR1 LNHNV and CDR2 YYDKDF (reference sequence).

The CDR3 sequence is CASSPRGYNEQFF. In DNA form, the CDR3 reads TGTGCCAGCAGTCCTCGGGGTTACAATGAGCAGTTCTTC. The V and J genes are TRBV6-6 and TRBJ2-1; the D gene is possibly TRBD2 (5 bases). In germline, CDR1 is MNHNY, CDR2 SVGAGI (reference sequence). The CDR3 runs to 13 residues. Trimming took 5 bases from V and 4 from J, leaving 9 bases between them.

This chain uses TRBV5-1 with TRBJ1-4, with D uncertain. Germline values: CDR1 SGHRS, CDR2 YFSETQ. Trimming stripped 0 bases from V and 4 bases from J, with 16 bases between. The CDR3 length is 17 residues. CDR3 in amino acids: CASSLGASAGLNEKLFF. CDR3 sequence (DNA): TGCGCCAGCAGCTTGGGGGCTTCGGCAGGCCTTAATGAAAAACTGTTTTTT.

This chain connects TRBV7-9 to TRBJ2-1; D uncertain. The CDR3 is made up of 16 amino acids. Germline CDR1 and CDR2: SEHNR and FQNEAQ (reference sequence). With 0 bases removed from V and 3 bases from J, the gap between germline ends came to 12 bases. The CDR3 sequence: CASSLAFPKIYNEQFF. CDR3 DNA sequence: TGTGCCAGCAGCTTAGCGTTTCCCAAGATCTACAATGAGCAGTTCTTC.

The CDR3 here is CASSLEGGSYEQYF. The CDR3 bases are TGTGCCAGCAGTTTGGAAGGGGGCTCCTACGAGCAGTACTTC. J is TRBJ2-7 and V is TRBV28; D is perhaps TRBD1 (6 bases). CDR3 length: 14 amino acids. CDR1 is MDHEN, CDR2 SYDVKM, per germline. V was cut by 3 bases and J by 0 bases, with 9 bases left in between.

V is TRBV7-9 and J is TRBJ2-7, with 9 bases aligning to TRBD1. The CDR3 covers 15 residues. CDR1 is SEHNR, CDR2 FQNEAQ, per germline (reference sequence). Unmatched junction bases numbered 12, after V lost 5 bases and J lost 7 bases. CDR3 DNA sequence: TGTGCCAGCAGCCCTACGGACAGGGGACGAGGAGAGCAGTACTTC. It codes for CASSPTDRGRGEQYF. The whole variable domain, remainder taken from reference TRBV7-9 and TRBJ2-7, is DTGVSQNPRHKITKRGQNVTFRCDPISEHNRLYWYRQTLGQGPEFLTYFQNEAQLEKSRLLSDRFSAERPKGSFSTLEIQRTEQGDSAMYLCASSPTDRGRGEQYFGPGTRLTVT.

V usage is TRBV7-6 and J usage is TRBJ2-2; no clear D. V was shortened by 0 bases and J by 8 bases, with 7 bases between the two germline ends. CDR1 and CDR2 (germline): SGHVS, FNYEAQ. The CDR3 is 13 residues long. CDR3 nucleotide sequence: TGTGCCAGCAGCTTAGCCAAGAGGGGGGAGCTGTTTTTT. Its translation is CASSLAKRGELFF.

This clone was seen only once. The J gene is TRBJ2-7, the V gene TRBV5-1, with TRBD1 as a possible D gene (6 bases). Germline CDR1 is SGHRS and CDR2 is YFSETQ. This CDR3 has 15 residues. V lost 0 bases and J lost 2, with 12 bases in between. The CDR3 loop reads CASSLVAGVPYEQYV. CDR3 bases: TGCGCCAGCAGCTTGGTGGCAGGGGTCCCCTACGAGCAGTACGTC.

CDR3 in amino acids: CASSYSGAGANVLTF. The CDR3 DNA follows: TGTGCCAGCAGTTACTCAGGGGCTGGGGCCAACGTCCTGACTTTC. This chain connects TRBV6-6 to TRBJ2-6; tentative D call: TRBD1 (5 bases). V gave up 0 bases and J gave up 2 bases, with 5 bases separating them. This CDR3 comprises 15 residues. The germline V gene encodes CDR1 MNHNY and CDR2 SVGAGI (reference sequence).

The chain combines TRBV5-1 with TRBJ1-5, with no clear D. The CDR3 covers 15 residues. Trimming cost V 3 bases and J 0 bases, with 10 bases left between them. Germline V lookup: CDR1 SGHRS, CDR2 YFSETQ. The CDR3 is CASSSDGYSNQPQHF. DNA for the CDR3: TGCGCCAGCAGCTCGGACGGATATAGCAATCAGCCCCAGCATTTT.

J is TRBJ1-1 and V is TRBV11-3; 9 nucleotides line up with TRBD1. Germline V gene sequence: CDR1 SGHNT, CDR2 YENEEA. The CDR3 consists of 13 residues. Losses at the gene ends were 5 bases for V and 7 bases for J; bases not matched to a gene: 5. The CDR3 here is CASSHRGQHEAFF. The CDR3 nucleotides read TGTGCCAGCAGCCACAGGGGGCAGCATGAAGCTTTCTTT. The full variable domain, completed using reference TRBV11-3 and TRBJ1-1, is EAGVVQSPRYKIIEKKQPVAFWCNPISGHNTLYWYLQNLGQGPELLIRYENEEAVDDSQLPKDRFSAERLKGVDSTLKIQPAELGDSAVYLCASSHRGQHEAFFGQGTRLTVV.

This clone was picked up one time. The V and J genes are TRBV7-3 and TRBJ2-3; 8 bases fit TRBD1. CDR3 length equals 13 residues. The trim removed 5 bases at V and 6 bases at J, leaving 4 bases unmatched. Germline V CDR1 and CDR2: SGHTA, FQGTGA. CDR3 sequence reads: CASSQNRGDTQYF. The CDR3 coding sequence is TGTGCCAGCAGCCAGAACAGGGGGGATACGCAGTATTTT.

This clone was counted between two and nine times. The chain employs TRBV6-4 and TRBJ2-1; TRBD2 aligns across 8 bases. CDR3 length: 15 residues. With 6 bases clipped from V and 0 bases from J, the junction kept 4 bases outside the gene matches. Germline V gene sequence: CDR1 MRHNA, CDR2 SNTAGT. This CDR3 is CASSTSGGSYNEQFF. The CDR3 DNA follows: TGTGCCAGCAGCACTAGCGGAGGCTCCTACAATGAGCAGTTCTTC.

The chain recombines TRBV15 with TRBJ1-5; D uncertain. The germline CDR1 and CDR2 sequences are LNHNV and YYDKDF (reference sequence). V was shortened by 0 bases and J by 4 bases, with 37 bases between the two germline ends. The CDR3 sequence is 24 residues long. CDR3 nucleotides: TGTGCCACCAGCAGAGATTGTCCGTCGACTAGGTGTGGTGGTGTTATTGCAGATAATCAGCCCCAGCATTTT. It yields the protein CATSRDCPSTRCGGVIADNQPQHF.

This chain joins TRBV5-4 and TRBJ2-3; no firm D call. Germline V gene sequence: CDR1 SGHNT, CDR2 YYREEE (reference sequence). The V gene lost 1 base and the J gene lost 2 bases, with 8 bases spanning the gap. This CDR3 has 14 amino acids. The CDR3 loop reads CASSLSLITDTQYF. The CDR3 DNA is TGTGCCAGCAGCTTGAGTCTGATCACAGATACGCAGTATTTT.

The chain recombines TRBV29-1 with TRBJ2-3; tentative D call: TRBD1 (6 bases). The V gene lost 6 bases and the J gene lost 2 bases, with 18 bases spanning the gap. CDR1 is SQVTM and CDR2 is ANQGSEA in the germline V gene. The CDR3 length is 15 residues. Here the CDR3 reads CSVNQGIVVTDTQYF. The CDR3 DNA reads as TGCAGCGTAAACCAGGGGATAGTTGTCACAGATACGCAGTATTTT.

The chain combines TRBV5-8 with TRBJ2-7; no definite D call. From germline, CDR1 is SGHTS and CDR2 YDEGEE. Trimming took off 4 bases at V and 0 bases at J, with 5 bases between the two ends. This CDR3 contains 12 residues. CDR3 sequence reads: CASSGDSYEQYV. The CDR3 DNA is TGTGCCAGCAGCGGGGACTCCTACGAGCAGTACGTC.

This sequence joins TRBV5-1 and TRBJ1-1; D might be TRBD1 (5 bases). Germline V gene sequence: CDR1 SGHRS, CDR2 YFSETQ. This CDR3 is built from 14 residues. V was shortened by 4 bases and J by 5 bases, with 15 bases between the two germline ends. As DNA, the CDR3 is TGCGCCAGCAGCCCAACCCGACAGTCGACTGAAGCTTTCTTT. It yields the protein CASSPTRQSTEAFF.

The CDR3 nucleotides read TGTGCCAGCTCACACCCGGGACAGGGGGCCGAGCAGTACTTC. Its translation: CASSHPGQGAEQYF. The chain couples TRBV18 to TRBJ2-7, with 12 bases that match TRBD1. The germline V gene encodes CDR1 KGHSH and CDR2 LQKENI. The CDR3 runs to 14 residues. The V gene end was trimmed by 4 bases and the J gene end by 6 bases; junction bases not matched to a gene: 4.

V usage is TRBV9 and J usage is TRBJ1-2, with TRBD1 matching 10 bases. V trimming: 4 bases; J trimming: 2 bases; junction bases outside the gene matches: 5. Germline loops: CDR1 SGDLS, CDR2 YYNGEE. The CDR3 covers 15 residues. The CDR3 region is CASSPPGQGNYGYTF. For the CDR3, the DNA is TGTGCCAGCAGCCCCCCGGGACAGGGGAACTATGGCTACACCTTC. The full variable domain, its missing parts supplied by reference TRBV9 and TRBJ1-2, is DSGVTQTPKHLITATGQRVTLRCSPRSGDLSVYWYQQSLDQGLQFLIQYYNGEERAKGNILERFSAQQFPDLHSELNLSSLELGDSALYFCASSPPGQGNYGYTFGSGTRLTVV.

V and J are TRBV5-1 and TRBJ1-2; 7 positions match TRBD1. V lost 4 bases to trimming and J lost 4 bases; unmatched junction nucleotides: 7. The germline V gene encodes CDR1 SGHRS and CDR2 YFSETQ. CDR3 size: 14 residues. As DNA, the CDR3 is TGCGCCAGCAGCCCGGGACAGTACGGCTATGGCTACACCTTC. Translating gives CASSPGQYGYGYTF.

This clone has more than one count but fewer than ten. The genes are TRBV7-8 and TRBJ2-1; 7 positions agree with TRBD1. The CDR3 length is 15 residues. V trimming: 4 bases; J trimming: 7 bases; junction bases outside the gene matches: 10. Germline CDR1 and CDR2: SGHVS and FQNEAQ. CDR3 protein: CASSSPTGILNEQFF. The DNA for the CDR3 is TGTGCCAGCAGCTCGCCGACAGGGATATTAAATGAGCAGTTCTTC. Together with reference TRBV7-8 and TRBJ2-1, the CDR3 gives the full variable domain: GAGVSQSPRYKVAKRGQDVALRCDPISGHVSLFWYQQALGQGPEFLTYFQNEAQLDKSGLPSDRFFAERPEGSVSTLKIQRTQQEDSAVYLCASSSPTGILNEQFFGPGTRLTVL.

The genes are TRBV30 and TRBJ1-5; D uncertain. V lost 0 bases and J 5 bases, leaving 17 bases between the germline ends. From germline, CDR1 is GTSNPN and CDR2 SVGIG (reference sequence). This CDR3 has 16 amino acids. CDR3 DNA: TGTGCCTGGAGTGTACTGGGAGCAGGTGACGATCAGCCCCAGCATTTT. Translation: CAWSVLGAGDDQPQHF. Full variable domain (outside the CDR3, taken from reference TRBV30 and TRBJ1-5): SQTIHQWPATLVQPVGSPLSLECTVEGTSNPNLYWYRQAAGRGLQLLFYSVGIGQISSEVPQNLSASRPQDRQFILSSKKLLLSDSGFYLCAWSVLGAGDDQPQHFGDGTRLSIL.

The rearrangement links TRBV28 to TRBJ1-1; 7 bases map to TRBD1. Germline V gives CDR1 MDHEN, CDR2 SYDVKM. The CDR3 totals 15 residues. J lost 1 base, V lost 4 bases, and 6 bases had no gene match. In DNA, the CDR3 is TGTGCCAGCAGTTCTCAGCGGACAGGGAACACTGAAGCTTTCTTT. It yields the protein CASSSQRTGNTEAFF.

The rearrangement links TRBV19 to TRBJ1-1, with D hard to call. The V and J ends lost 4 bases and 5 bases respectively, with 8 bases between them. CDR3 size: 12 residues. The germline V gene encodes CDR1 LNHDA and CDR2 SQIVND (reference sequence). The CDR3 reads CASSRVGTEAFF. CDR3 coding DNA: TGTGCCAGTAGTAGGGTGGGAACTGAAGCTTTCTTT.

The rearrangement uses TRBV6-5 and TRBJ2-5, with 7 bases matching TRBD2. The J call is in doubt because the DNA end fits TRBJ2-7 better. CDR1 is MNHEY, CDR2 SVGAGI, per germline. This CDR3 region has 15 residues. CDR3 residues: CASRPSPRGVYEQYF. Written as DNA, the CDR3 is TGTGCCAGCAGACCTAGCCCCCGGGGGGTCTACGAGCAGTACTTC.

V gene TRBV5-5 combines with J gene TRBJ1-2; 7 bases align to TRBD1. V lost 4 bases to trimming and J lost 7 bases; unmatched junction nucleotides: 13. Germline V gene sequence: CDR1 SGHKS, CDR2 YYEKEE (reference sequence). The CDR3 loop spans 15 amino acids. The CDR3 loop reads CASSGSQGRVPGYTF. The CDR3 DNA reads TGTGCCAGCAGCGGATCACAGGGGCGAGTTCCTGGCTACACCTTC.

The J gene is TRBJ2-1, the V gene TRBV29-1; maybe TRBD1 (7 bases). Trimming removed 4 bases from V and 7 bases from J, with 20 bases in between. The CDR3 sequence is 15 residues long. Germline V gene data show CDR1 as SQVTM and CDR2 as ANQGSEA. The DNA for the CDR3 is TGCAGCGTTGGCTCCACCGCCCAGGGGGGAAATGAGCAGTTCTTC. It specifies CSVGSTAQGGNEQFF.

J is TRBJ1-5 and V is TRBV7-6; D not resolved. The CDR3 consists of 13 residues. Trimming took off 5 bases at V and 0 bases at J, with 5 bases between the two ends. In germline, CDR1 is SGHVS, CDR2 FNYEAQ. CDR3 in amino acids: CASSADSNQPQHF. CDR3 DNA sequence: TGTGCCAGCAGCGCAGATAGCAATCAGCCCCAGCATTTT.